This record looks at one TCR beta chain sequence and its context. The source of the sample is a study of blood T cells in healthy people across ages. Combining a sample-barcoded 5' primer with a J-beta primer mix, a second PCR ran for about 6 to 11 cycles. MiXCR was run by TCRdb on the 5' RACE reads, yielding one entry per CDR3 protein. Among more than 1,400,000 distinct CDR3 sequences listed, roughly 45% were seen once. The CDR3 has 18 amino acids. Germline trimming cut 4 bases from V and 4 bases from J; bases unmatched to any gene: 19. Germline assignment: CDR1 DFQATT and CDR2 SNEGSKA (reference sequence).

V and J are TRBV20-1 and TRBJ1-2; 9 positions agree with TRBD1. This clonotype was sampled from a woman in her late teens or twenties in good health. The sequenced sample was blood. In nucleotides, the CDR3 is TGCAGTGCTAAGAGGGACAGGGACCAAGTACCGGATATCTATGGCTACACCTTC. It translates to CSAKRDRDQVPDIYGYTF.